These T cell receptor beta chains were read from a single sample in a study of shared clonotypes between healthy human individuals. Only in-frame clones appear in the TCRdb table, and some are missing; sequencing was by immunoSEQ multiplex PCR. The sample consists of approximately 510,000 clones, 79% of them appearing once. Specimen: PBMCs. The receptors derive from a woman in her thirties or forties in good health. Some clones in this sample may be carry-over from other donors' samples. CDR3s include the opening cysteine and the closing phenylalanine or tryptophan. The D gene is left open where the match is weak. Clone size appears in some rows only: once, few, many, or a class for an expanded clone.

v_gene	d_gene	abundance	j_gene	CDR3aa	CDR3nt
TRBV25-1	TRBD2	few	TRBJ2-7	CASSESSGGVASEQYF	TGTGCCAGCAGTGAGTCTAGCGGAGGGGTTGCATCCGAGCAGTACTTC
TRBV9	TRBD2	NA	TRBJ2-5	CASSPGGLAGGEETQYF	TGTGCCAGCAGCCCAGGGGGGCTAGCGGGAGGAGAAGAGACCCAGTACTTC
TRBV28	TRBD1	NA	TRBJ2-7	CASRSQGASEQYF	TGTGCCAGCAGGTCTCAGGGGGCGAGCGAGCAGTACTTC
TRBV10-3	NA	NA	TRBJ1-4	CASEDGGRGTNEKLFF	TGTGCCAGCGAAGACGGGGGGCGTGGGACTAATGAAAAACTGTTTTTT
TRBV7-2	NA	NA	TRBJ1-2	CASSPSGPARGYTF	TGTGCCAGCAGCCCCTCAGGGCCGGCCCGGGGCTACACCTTC
TRBV7-9	TRBD2	NA	TRBJ2-7	CASSQGLAGYEQYF	TGTGCCAGCAGCCAAGGACTAGCGGGATACGAGCAGTACTTC
TRBV19	TRBD1	NA	TRBJ1-1	CASSTDRGPMNTEAFF	TGTGCCAGTAGCACAGACAGGGGGCCTATGAACACTGAAGCTTTCTTT
TRBV5-8	TRBD1	NA	TRBJ2-1	CASSLWDRGPTEQFF	TGTGCCAGCAGCCTCTGGGACAGGGGCCCCACCGAGCAGTTCTTC
TRBV5-1	NA	few	TRBJ1-3	CASSLAGRGNTIYF	TGCGCCAGCAGCTTGGCCGGCAGGGGAAACACCATATATTTT
TRBV5-1	NA	NA	TRBJ2-3	CASSLANGGADTQYF	TGCGCCAGCAGCTTGGCCAATGGGGGCGCAGATACGCAGTATTTT
TRBV18	NA	NA	TRBJ2-3	CASSPPTDTQYF	TGTGCCAGCTCACCACCGACAGATACGCAGTATTTT
TRBV9	NA	NA	TRBJ2-5	CASSAGGRWEETQYF	TGTGCCAGCAGCGCCGGTGGACGGTGGGAAGAGACCCAGTACTTC
TRBV7-9	NA	NA	TRBJ2-1	CASSPPGVSSYNEQFF	TGTGCCAGCAGCCCACCTGGAGTGAGCTCCTACAATGAGCAGTTCTTC
TRBV10-3	NA	NA	TRBJ2-2	CAISAQDGELFF	TGTGCCATCAGTGCCCAGGACGGGGAGCTGTTTTTT
TRBV6-5	NA	NA	TRBJ1-2	CASSYGGNQNGYTF	TGTGCCAGCAGTTACGGGGGAAACCAGAATGGCTACACCTTC
TRBV7-8	NA	NA	TRBJ2-5	CASSLGFSQETQYF	TGTGCCAGCAGCTTAGGTTTCAGCCAAGAGACCCAGTACTTC
TRBV9	NA	NA	TRBJ2-7	CASSVGGGLSYEQYF	TGTGCCAGCAGCGTAGGGGGGGGCCTCTCCTACGAGCAGTACTTC